The 18 T cell receptor beta chains reported below all come from one sample, sequenced in a study of cytomegalovirus exposure and HLA in healthy donors. The PCR was carried out with 60 Vbeta primers and 13 Jbeta primers. Clones were sequenced by immunoSEQ multiplex PCR, and TCRdb holds only the in-frame ones, with some missing. The table lists some 150,000 clones, 65% to 75% of them singletons. Sequencing was carried out using PBMCs. These receptor sequences come from a human donor in good health.

The chain is built from TRBV4-1 and TRBJ2-7; TRBD2 aligns across 11 bases. The CDR3 consists of 17 residues. V shed 1 base, J shed 2 bases, and the junction held 7 bases outside the gene matches. Looked up from germline, CDR1 is MGHRA and CDR2 is YSYEKL. The DNA of the CDR3 is TGCGCCAGCAGCCAAGGGCGCGGGACTAGCGGTCCCTACGAGCAGTACTTC. Translation gives CASSQGRGTSGPYEQYF.

This clone was recorded only once. The chain is built from TRBV2 and TRBJ1-2, with unresolved D. Trimming pared 2 bases from V and 5 bases from J, leaving 12 bases between. This CDR3 has 14 residues. Germline V gene sequence: CDR1 SNHLY, CDR2 FYNNEI. Here the CDR3 reads CASSESEGWYGYTF. Written as DNA, the CDR3 is TGTGCCAGCAGTGAATCGGAGGGATGGTATGGCTACACCTTC.

The genes are TRBV5-6 and TRBJ2-7; TRBD1 aligns across 9 bases. V lost 4 bases and J lost 6; bases outside the gene matches: 8. Germline V gene lookup returns CDR1 SGHDT and CDR2 YYEEEE. The CDR3 consists of 14 residues. The CDR3: CASSMGTGFGEQYF. CDR3 in DNA: TGTGCCAGCAGCATGGGGACAGGGTTCGGCGAGCAGTACTTC.

Here the CDR3 reads CASSYGTRNTEAFF. The CDR3 DNA sequence: TGTGCCAGCAGTTACGGGACAAGGAACACTGAAGCTTTCTTT. The V call is TRBV6-5, the J call TRBJ1-1; D may be TRBD1 (6 bases). Trimming removed 2 bases at V and 1 base at J, with 8 bases between. This CDR3 has 14 residues. Germline CDR1 MNHEY, CDR2 SVGAGI.

The V call is TRBV4-1, the J call TRBJ2-7; TRBD1 agrees at 9 bases. Germline assignment: CDR1 MGHRA and CDR2 YSYEKL. The CDR3 sequence is 16 residues long. V trimming: 3 bases; J trimming: 3 bases; junction bases outside the gene matches: 9. This CDR3 is CASSQNPGQGHYEQYF. The DNA for the CDR3 is TGCGCCAGCAGCCAGAACCCGGGACAGGGTCACTACGAGCAGTACTTC.

The rearrangement links TRBV14 to TRBJ1-3; the D is unclear. The CDR3 totals 15 residues. The V gene lost 5 bases and the J gene lost 0 bases, with 11 bases spanning the gap. In germline, CDR1 is SGHDN, CDR2 FVKESK. CDR3 in DNA: TGTGCCAGCAGCGTCGCAGGAGGCTCTGGAAACACCATATATTTT. Amino acid sequence: CASSVAGGSGNTIYF.

V usage is TRBV5-1 and J usage is TRBJ2-7, with D possibly matching TRBD2 (6 bases). This CDR3 comprises 16 residues. V dropped 0 bases and J dropped 9 bases, with 22 bases sitting between them. The V gene's germline CDR1 is SGHRS and CDR2 YFSETQ. In DNA, the CDR3 is TGCGCCAGCAGCTTGGCGGGCCGTGGACCGGCCGGGGGGCAGTACTTC. Its translation is CASSLAGRGPAGGQYF.

V gene TRBV5-4 combines with J gene TRBJ2-2, with 9 bases matching TRBD2. The junction had 17 bases not matched to a gene; V was cut back by 4 bases and J by 7 bases. The germline V gene has CDR1 SGHNT and CDR2 YYREEE (reference sequence). This CDR3 is 18 amino acids long. The chain's CDR3 is CASSPRQGLAQSGGELFF. CDR3 in DNA: TGTGCCAGCAGCCCTCGACAGGGACTAGCCCAAAGTGGCGGGGAGCTGTTTTTT.

J is TRBJ1-5 and V is TRBV19; D is possibly TRBD1 (5 bases). Between the trimmed V and J ends, which lost 3 bases and 0 bases, there was a span of 24 bases. The CDR3 runs to 20 residues. In germline, CDR1 is LNHDA, CDR2 SQIVND (reference sequence). The CDR3: CASSIRGGREGKYSNQPQHF. CDR3 nucleotide sequence: TGTGCCAGTAGTATCCGTGGAGGCAGGGAGGGTAAATATAGCAATCAGCCCCAGCATTTT.

V is TRBV2 and J is TRBJ1-1, with D maybe TRBD1 (6 bases). This CDR3 comprises 12 residues. Germline lookup yields CDR1 SNHLY and CDR2 FYNNEI. V was cut by 4 bases and J by 6 bases, with 9 bases left in between. The CDR3 coding sequence is TGTGCCAGCAGTGGGGGGACACCTGAAGCTTTCTTT. Translation gives CASSGGTPEAFF.

This rearrangement joins TRBV19 to TRBJ2-7; 7 bases fit TRBD2. In germline, CDR1 is LNHDA, CDR2 SQIVND (reference sequence). The CDR3 is 13 residues long. V trimming: 3 bases; J trimming: 6 bases; junction bases outside the gene matches: 5. The CDR3 spells CASSMVRGSEQYF. The CDR3 DNA reads TGTGCCAGTAGTATGGTGCGGGGGAGCGAGCAGTACTTC.

This chain links TRBV6-5 with TRBJ1-2, with TRBD1 identical over 8 bases. The junction had 10 bases not matched to a gene; V was cut back by 6 bases and J by 4 bases. This CDR3 is built from 15 residues. The V gene's germline CDR1 is MNHEY and CDR2 SVGAGI. The DNA for the CDR3 is TGTGCCAGCAGAGACTCGGACAGGGTGTTCTATGGCTACACCTTC. This translates into CASRDSDRVFYGYTF.

The J gene is TRBJ2-7, the V gene TRBV5-1; 8 bases fit TRBD1. This CDR3 has 14 amino acids. Germline CDR1 SGHRS, CDR2 YFSETQ. V shed 4 bases, J shed 5 bases, and the junction held 8 bases outside the gene matches. This CDR3 is CASSTGQGDDEQYF. The CDR3 DNA reads TGCGCCAGCAGCACCGGACAGGGCGACGACGAGCAGTACTTC.

V gene TRBV2 combines with J gene TRBJ2-5; D not certain. V shed 7 bases and J shed 5 bases, with 11 bases lying between them. CDR1 SNHLY and CDR2 FYNNEI come from the germline V gene. This CDR3 has 12 amino acids. The CDR3 loop is CASTQARETQYF. The CDR3 nucleotides read TGTGCCAGCACTCAGGCCAGGGAGACCCAGTACTTC. The full variable domain, rest sourced from reference TRBV2 and TRBJ2-5, is EPEVTQTPSHQVTQMGQEVILRCVPISNHLYFYWYRQILGQKVEFLVSFYNNEISEKSEIFDDQFSVERPDGSNFTLKIRSTKLEDSAMYFCASTQARETQYFGPGTRLLVL.

V is TRBV4-3 and J is TRBJ2-1; D is uncertain. V lost 2 bases and J 4 bases, leaving 15 bases between the germline ends. The CDR3 is 16 amino acids. Per the germline V gene, CDR1 is LGHNA and CDR2 is YSLEER. The CDR3 nucleotides read TGCGCCAGCAGCCAAAGTTATGGGCAGTCTTACAATGAGCAGTTCTTC. As protein: CASSQSYGQSYNEQFF.

The chain couples TRBV2 to TRBJ2-3, with D perhaps matching TRBD2 (5 bases). Germline V gene data show CDR1 as SNHLY and CDR2 as FYNNEI. The CDR3 spans 15 residues. The ends were cut back, 7 bases at V and 5 bases at J, with 19 bases in the middle. CDR3 amino acids: CASINGRGMGDTQYF. CDR3 sequence (DNA): TGTGCCAGCATTAACGGACGGGGTATGGGAGATACGCAGTATTTT.

The genes are TRBV5-6 and TRBJ2-3, with TRBD2 matching over 11 bases. Germline CDR1 SGHDT, CDR2 YYEEEE. The junction had 7 bases not matched to a gene; V was cut back by 3 bases and J by 1 base. The CDR3 extends over 17 amino acids. The CDR3 nucleotides read TGTGCCAGCAGCTATAGCGGGGGGGCAAGCGGCACAGATACGCAGTATTTT. It codes for CASSYSGGASGTDTQYF.

This clone was observed a handful of times. V usage is TRBV19 and J usage is TRBJ1-5; 8 positions agree with TRBD1. Germline-derived CDR1 and CDR2 are LNHDA and SQIVND (reference sequence). CDR3 size: 15 residues. V dropped 7 bases and J dropped 6; count of bases not matched to a gene: 11. The CDR3, as DNA: TGTGCCAGTACCCAGACAGGGGTTGACGCTCAGCCCCAGCATTTT. This codes for CASTQTGVDAQPQHF.